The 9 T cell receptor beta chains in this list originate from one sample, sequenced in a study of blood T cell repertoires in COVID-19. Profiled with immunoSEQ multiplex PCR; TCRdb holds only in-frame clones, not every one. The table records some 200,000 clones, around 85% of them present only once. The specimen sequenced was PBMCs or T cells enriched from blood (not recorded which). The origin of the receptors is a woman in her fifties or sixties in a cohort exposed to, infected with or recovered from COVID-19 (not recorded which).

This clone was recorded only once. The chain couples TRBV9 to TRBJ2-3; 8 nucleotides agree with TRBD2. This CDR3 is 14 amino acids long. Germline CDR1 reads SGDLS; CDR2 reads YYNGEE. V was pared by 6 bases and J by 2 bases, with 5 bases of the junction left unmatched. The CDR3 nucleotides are TGTGCCAGCAAGAGCGGGGGTAACACAGATACGCAGTATTTT. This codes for CASKSGGNTDTQYF.

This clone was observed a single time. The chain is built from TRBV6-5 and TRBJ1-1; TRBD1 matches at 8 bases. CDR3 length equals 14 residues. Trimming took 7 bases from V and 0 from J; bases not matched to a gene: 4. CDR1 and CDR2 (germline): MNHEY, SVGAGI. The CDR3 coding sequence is TGTGCCAGCACAGGGGGCGGCATGAACACTGAAGCTTTCTTT. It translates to CASTGGGMNTEAFF.

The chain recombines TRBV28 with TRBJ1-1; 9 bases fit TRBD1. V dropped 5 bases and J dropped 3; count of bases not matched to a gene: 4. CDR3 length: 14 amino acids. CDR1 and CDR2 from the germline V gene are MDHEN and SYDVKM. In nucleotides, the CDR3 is TGTGCCAGCAGTACCCGACAGGGGGACACTGAAGCTTTCTTT. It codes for CASSTRQGDTEAFF.

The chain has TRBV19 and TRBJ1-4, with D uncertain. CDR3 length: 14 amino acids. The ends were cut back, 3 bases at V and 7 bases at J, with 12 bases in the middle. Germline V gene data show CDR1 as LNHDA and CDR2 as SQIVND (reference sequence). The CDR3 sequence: CASSIFGGSEKLFF. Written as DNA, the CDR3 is TGTGCCAGTAGTATTTTCGGAGGTAGTGAAAAACTGTTTTTT. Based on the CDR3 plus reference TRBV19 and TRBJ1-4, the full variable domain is DGGITQSPKYLFRKEGQNVTLSCEQNLNHDAMYWYRQDPGQGLRLIYYSQIVNDFQKGDIAEGYSVSREKKESFPLTVTSAQKNPTAFYLCASSIFGGSEKLFFGSGTQLSVL.

CDR3 in DNA: TGTGCCAGCAGCCGGAGAGGGGGCGTATTTTACGAGCAGTACTTC. This encodes CASSRRGGVFYEQYF. The V and J genes are TRBV7-9 and TRBJ2-7; 7 nucleotides match TRBD1. Germline V gene lookup returns CDR1 SEHNR and CDR2 FQNEAQ (reference sequence). V trimming: 5 bases; J trimming: 4 bases; junction bases outside the gene matches: 11. The CDR3 has 15 amino acids. Drawing the rest from reference TRBV7-9 and TRBJ2-7, the complete variable domain is DTGVSQNPRHKITKRGQNVTFRCDPISEHNRLYWYRQTLGQGPEFLTYFQNEAQLEKSRLLSDRFSAERPKGSFSTLEIQRTEQGDSAMYLCASSRRGGVFYEQYFGPGTRLTVT.

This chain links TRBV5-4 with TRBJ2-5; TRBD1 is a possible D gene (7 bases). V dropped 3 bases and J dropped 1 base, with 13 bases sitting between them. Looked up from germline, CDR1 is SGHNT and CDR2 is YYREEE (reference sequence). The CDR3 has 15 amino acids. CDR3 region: CASSWGDRLQETQYF. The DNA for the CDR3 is TGTGCCAGCAGCTGGGGGGACAGACTCCAAGAGACCCAGTACTTC.

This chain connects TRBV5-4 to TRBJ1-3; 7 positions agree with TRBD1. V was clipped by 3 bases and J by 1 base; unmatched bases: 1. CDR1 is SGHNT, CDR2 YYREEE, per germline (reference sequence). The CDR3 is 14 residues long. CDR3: CASSSGQSGNTIYF. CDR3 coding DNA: TGTGCCAGCAGCTCGGGACAGTCTGGAAACACCATATATTTT. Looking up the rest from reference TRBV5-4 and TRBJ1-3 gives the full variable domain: ETGVTQSPTHLIKTRGQQVTLRCSSQSGHNTVSWYQQALGQGPQFIFQYYREEENGRGNFPPRFSGLQFPNYSSELNVNALELDDSALYLCASSSGQSGNTIYFGEGSWLTVV.

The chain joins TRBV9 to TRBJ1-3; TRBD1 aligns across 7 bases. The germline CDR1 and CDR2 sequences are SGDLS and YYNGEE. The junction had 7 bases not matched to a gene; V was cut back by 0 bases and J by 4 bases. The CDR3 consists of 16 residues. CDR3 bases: TGTGCCAGCAGCGTAGGCGGGACAGAGGTAGGAAACACCATATATTTT. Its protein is CASSVGGTEVGNTIYF. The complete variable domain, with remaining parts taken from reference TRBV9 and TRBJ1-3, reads DSGVTQTPKHLITATGQRVTLRCSPRSGDLSVYWYQQSLDQGLQFLIQYYNGEERAKGNILERFSAQQFPDLHSELNLSSLELGDSALYFCASSVGGTEVGNTIYFGEGSWLTVV.

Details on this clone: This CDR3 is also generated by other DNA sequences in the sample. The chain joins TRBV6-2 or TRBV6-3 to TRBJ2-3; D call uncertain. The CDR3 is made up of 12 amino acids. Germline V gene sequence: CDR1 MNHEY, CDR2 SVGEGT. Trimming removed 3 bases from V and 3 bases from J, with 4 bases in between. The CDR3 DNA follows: TGTGCCAGCAGTTATCCGACAGATACGCAGTATTTT. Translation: CASSYPTDTQYF.